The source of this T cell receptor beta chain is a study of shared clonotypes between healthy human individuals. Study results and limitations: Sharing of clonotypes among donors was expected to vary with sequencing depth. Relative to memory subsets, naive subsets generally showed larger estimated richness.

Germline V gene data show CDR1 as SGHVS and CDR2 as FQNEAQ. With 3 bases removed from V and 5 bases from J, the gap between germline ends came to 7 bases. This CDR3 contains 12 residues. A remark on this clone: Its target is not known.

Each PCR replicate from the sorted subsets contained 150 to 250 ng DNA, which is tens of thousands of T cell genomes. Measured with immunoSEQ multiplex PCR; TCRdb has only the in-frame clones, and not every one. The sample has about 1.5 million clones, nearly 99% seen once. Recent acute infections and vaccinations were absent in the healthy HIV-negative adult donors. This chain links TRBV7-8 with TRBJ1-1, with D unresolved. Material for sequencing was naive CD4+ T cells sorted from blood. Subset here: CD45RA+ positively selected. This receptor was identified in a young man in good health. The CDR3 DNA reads TGTGCCAGCAGCTTTTCGGGGACTGAAGCTTTCTTT. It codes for CASSFSGTEAFF.